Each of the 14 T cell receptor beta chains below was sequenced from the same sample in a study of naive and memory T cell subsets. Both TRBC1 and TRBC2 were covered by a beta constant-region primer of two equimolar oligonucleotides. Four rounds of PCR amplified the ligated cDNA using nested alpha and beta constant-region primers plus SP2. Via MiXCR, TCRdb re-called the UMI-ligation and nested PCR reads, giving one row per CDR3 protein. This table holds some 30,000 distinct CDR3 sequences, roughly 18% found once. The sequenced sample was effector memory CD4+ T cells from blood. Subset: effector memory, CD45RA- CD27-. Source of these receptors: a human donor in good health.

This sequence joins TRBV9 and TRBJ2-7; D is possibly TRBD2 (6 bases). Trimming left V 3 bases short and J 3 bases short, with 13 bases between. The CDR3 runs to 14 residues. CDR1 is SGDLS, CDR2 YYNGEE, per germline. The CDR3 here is CASSAGTAGYEQYF. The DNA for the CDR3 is TGTGCCAGCAGCGCCGGGACTGCCGGCTACGAGCAGTACTTC.

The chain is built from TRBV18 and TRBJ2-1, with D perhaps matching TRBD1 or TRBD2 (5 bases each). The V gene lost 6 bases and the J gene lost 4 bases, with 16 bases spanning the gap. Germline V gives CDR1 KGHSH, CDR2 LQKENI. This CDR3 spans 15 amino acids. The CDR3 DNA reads TGTGCCAGCTCTCTGGACTTGACAGAGTACAATGAGCAGTTCTTC. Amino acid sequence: CASSLDLTEYNEQFF. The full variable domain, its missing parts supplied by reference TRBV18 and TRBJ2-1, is NAGVMQNPRHLVRRRGQEARLRCSPMKGHSHVYWYRQLPEEGLKFMVYLQKENIIDESGMPKERFSAEFPKEGPSILRIQQVVRGDSAAYFCASSLDLTEYNEQFFGPGTRLTVL.

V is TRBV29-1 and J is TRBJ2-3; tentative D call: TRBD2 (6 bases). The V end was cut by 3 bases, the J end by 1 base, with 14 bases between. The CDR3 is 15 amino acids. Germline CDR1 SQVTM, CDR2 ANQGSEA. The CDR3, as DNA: TGCAGCGTTGAGTTAGGCCCGGGGGGCACAGATACGCAGTATTTT. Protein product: CSVELGPGGTDTQYF.

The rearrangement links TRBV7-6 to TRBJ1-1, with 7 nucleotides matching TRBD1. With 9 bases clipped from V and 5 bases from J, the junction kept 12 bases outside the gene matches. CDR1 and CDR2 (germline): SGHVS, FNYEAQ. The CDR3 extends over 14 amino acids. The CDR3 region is CASSSGAGGTEAFF. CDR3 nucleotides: TGTGCCAGTTCATCTGGCGCAGGGGGTACTGAAGCTTTCTTT.

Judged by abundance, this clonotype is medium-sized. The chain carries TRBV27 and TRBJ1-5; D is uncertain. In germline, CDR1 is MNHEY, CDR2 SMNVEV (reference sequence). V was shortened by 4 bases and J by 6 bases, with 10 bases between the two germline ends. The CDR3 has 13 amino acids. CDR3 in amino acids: CASSYSTVQPQHF. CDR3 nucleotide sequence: TGTGCCAGCAGTTACAGTACCGTTCAGCCCCAGCATTTT.

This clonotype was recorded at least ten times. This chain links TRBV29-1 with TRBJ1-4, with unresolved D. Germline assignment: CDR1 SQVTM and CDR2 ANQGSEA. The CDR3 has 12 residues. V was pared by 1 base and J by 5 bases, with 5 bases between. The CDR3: CSVEGQNEKLFF. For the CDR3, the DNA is TGCAGCGTTGAAGGTCAGAATGAAAAACTGTTTTTT.

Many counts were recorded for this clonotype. The CDR3 DNA reads TGCAGTGCTAGAGAGAAGGGGACAGGCCCCCAGCATTTT. Its protein is CSAREKGTGPQHF. The genes are TRBV20-1 and TRBJ1-5; 8 bases match TRBD1. CDR3 size: 13 residues. Trimming at V came to 0 bases and at J to 10 bases, leaving 5 bases not matched to a gene. Looked up from germline, CDR1 is DFQATT and CDR2 is SNEGSKA (reference sequence).

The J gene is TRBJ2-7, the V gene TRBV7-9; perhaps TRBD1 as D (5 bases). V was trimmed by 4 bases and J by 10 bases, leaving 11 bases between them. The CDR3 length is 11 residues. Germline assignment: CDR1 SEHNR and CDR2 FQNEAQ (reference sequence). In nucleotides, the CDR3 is TGTGCCAGCAGCTCAGGGCCGACACAGTACTTC. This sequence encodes CASSSGPTQYF.

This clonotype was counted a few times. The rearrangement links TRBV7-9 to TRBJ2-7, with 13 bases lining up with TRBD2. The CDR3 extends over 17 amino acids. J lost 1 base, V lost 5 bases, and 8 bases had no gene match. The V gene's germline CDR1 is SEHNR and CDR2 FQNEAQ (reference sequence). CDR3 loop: CASSGLAGVGNSYEQYF. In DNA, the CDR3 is TGTGCCAGCAGCGGACTAGCGGGAGTGGGGAATTCCTACGAGCAGTACTTC. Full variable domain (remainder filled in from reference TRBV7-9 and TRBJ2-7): DTGVSQNPRHKITKRGQNVTFRCDPISEHNRLYWYRQTLGQGPEFLTYFQNEAQLEKSRLLSDRFSAERPKGSFSTLEIQRTEQGDSAMYLCASSGLAGVGNSYEQYFGPGTRLTVT.

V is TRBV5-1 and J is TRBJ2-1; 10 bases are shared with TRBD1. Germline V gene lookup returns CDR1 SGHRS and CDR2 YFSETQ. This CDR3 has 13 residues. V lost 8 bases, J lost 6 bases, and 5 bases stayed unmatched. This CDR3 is CASGTGVSNEQFF. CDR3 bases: TGCGCCAGTGGGACAGGGGTTAGCAATGAGCAGTTCTTC. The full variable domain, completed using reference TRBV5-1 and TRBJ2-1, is KAGVTQTPRYLIKTRGQQVTLSCSPISGHRSVSWYQQTPGQGLQFLFEYFSETQRNKGNFPGRFSGRQFSNSRSEMNVSTLELGDSALYLCASGTGVSNEQFFGPGTRLTVL.

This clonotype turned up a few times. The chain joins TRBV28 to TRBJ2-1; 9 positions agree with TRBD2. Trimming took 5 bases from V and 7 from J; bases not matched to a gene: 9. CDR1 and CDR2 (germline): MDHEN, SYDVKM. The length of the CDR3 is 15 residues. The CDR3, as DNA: TGTGCCAGCAGTACGCCCGGAGCGGGAGGTAATGAGCAGTTCTTC. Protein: CASSTPGAGGNEQFF.

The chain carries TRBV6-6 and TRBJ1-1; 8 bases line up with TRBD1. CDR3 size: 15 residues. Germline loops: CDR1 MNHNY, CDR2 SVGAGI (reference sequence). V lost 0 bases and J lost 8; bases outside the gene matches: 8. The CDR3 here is CASSYSLTGGAEAFF. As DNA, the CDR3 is TGTGCCAGCAGTTACTCATTAACAGGGGGAGCCGAAGCTTTCTTT.

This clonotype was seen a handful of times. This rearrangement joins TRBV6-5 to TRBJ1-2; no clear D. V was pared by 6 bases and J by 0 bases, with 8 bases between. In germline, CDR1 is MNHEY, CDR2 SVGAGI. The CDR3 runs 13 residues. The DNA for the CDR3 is TGTGCCAGCAGCGAGGGAGCTAACTATGGCTACACCTTC. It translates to CASSEGANYGYTF.

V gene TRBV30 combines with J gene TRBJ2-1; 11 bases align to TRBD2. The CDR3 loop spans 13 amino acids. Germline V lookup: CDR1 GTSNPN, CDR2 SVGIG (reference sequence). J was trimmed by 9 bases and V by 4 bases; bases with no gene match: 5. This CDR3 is CAWKLAGEIEQFF. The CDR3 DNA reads TGTGCCTGGAAACTAGCGGGAGAAATTGAGCAGTTCTTC.